The 4 T cell receptor beta chains below were found in one sample sequenced in a study of regulatory T cells in long-lasting Graves disease. To make TCR beta libraries, researchers used iRepertoire HTBI primers and Arm-PCR of CDR3 regions. TCRdb processed the multiplex PCR reads anew with MiXCR; each CDR3 protein has one entry. This table has about 240,000 distinct CDR3 sequences, around 20% appearing once. Time point specified: newly diagnosed GD, antithyroid drugs for less than 3 months. After RNA was extracted from PBMCs, the TCR library was made from it. Specimen: peripheral blood mononuclear cells (PBMCs), collected at new diagnosis, from a patient treated with antithyroid drugs. The origin of the receptors is a female donor with Graves disease.

This clonotype was seen at least ten times. DNA of the CDR3: TGTGCCAGCTCACCGAGGAGGGGCCTTTTCCAAGAGACCCAGTACTTC. Translating gives CASSPRRGLFQETQYF. V gene TRBV18 combines with J gene TRBJ2-5; TRBD2 might be the D (6 bases). The germline V gene encodes CDR1 KGHSH and CDR2 LQKENI. The CDR3 consists of 16 residues. Trimming took off 3 bases at V and 1 base at J, with 15 bases between the two ends.

The table lists this clonotype with many counts. The rearrangement uses TRBV4-3 and TRBJ1-2; 9 bases agree with TRBD1. Looked up from germline, CDR1 is LGHNA and CDR2 is YSLEER. There are 15 residues in the CDR3. J gave up 4 bases and V 1 base, and 4 bases lay outside the gene matches. This chain's CDR3 is CASSQGLGQGYGYTF. DNA for the CDR3: TGCGCCAGCAGCCAAGGTTTGGGACAGGGCTATGGCTACACCTTC.

This chain connects TRBV7-2 to TRBJ1-2; maybe TRBD1 (5 bases). The V gene's germline CDR1 is SGHTA and CDR2 FQGNSA. V was pared by 0 bases and J by 3 bases, with 8 bases between. The CDR3 is 14 residues long. This CDR3 reads CASSLAGADYGYTF. CDR3 nucleotide sequence: TGTGCCAGCAGCTTAGCAGGGGCCGACTATGGCTACACCTTC.

This clonotype has a count of ten or more. The chain links TRBV20-1 to TRBJ1-2, with D unclear. CDR3 length: 13 amino acids. CDR1 DFQATT and CDR2 SNEGSKA come from the germline V gene (reference sequence). Trimming removed 6 bases at V and 3 bases at J, with 14 bases between. CDR3 region: CSAIRGRDYGYTF. The CDR3 coding sequence is TGCAGTGCCATCCGGGGTCGGGACTATGGCTACACCTTC.